These 30 T cell receptor beta chains were sequenced from one sample in a study of persistence of HIV-infected CD4 T cells. The immunoSEQ assay was version 4, run in survey mode. The method was immunoSEQ multiplex PCR; TCRdb's version includes in-frame clones alone and lacks a portion of them. This sample has tens of thousands of clones, with 65% to 75% found just once. An overlapping HIV-1 Gag peptide pool stimulated these cells at about 1 ug/peptide/mL. Sorting selected CD4+ T cells upregulating both CD40 ligand and CD69. No antigens are known for them. The sample here was CD4+ T cells sorted from PBMCs after roughly 18-hour stimulation, taken from a patient who received antiretroviral therapy. The receptors come from an adult man with HIV who was CMV-seropositive.

CDR3 sequence reads: CASSLAGSYEQYF. DNA for the CDR3: TGTGCCAGCAGCTTGGCAGGTTCGTACGAGCAGTACTTC. V and J are TRBV11-1 and TRBJ2-7; D unclear. Trimming cost V 3 bases and J 4 bases, with 10 bases left between them. This CDR3 is built from 13 residues. Germline V gene data show CDR1 as SGHAT and CDR2 as FQDESV (reference sequence).

This clone was picked up a small number of times. The V call is TRBV25-1, the J call TRBJ1-1; possible D gene TRBD1, 6 bases. Trimming removed 2 bases from V and 6 bases from J, with 13 bases in between. The CDR3 totals 14 residues. Germline values: CDR1 MGHDK, CDR2 SYGVNS. CDR3 amino acids: CASSEGGGEPEAFF. In nucleotides, the CDR3 is TGTGCCAGCAGTGAAGGGGGCGGGGAGCCTGAAGCTTTCTTT.

The CDR3 region is CASSSQTGSESPLHF. Written as DNA, the CDR3 is TGTGCCAGCAGCTCCCAGACAGGGAGCGAGTCACCCCTCCACTTT. This chain joins TRBV7-2 and TRBJ1-6; TRBD1 matches at 7 bases. The V segment lost 4 bases and the J segment 10 bases; nucleotides outside the gene matches: 10. Germline V CDR1 and CDR2: SGHTA, FQGNSA. The length of the CDR3 is 15 residues.

The V and J genes are TRBV10-3 and TRBJ1-2, with 8 bases aligning to TRBD1. The CDR3 sequence is 13 residues long. Germline V gene sequence: CDR1 ENHRY, CDR2 SYGVKD. V was clipped by 8 bases and J by 8 bases; unmatched bases: 10. This chain's CDR3 is CAIAGGPSGGYTF. CDR3 coding DNA: TGTGCCATCGCAGGGGGCCCCAGTGGGGGCTACACCTTC.

The genes are TRBV6-1 and TRBJ1-2; TRBD1 might be the D (5 bases). V lost 4 bases to trimming and J lost 0 bases, with 15 bases between them. The CDR3 contains 16 residues. The V gene's germline CDR1 is MNHNS and CDR2 SASEGT. CDR3 in DNA: TGTGCCAGCAGTGGGGGCTATCCTGCAGCTAACTATGGCTACACCTTC. Translating gives CASSGGYPAANYGYTF.

This clone was seen more than once but under ten times. This rearrangement joins TRBV18 to TRBJ2-5; D is unresolved. The germline gives CDR1 KGHSH, CDR2 LQKENI. The CDR3 is 14 residues long. The V end lost 2 bases, the J end lost 2 bases, and 9 bases lay between the germline ends. The CDR3 region has the DNA TGTGCCAGCTCACCATATAGAGATCAAGAGACCCAGTACTTC. It specifies CASSPYRDQETQYF.

Only one count was recorded for this clone. This sequence joins TRBV18 and TRBJ1-1, with a weak D call TRBD1 (6 bases). The germline CDR1 and CDR2 sequences are KGHSH and LQKENI. This CDR3 has 15 residues. V was shortened by 1 base and J by 2 bases, with 11 bases between the two germline ends. In nucleotides, the CDR3 is TGTGCCAGCTCACCACTAGGTGGGACAAACACTGAAGCTTTCTTT. Translating gives CASSPLGGTNTEAFF.

The chain combines TRBV10-3 with TRBJ2-7; D gene ambiguous. V was pared by 4 bases and J by 7 bases, with 14 bases between. The CDR3 loop spans 13 amino acids. CDR1 and CDR2 (germline): ENHRY, SYGVKD. CDR3 protein: CAISAPRIPEQYF. In nucleotides, the CDR3 is TGTGCCATCAGTGCCCCCAGGATTCCGGAGCAGTACTTC.

The gene calls are TRBV10-1 and TRBJ1-1; the D gene is possibly TRBD1 (6 bases). Germline CDR1 WNHNN, CDR2 SYGVQD (reference sequence). The CDR3 is 16 amino acids. V was pared by 0 bases and J by 4 bases, with 15 bases between. In nucleotides, the CDR3 is TGCGCCAGCAGTGAGTCGAAGGGAAGGGGGACCACTGAAGCTTTCTTT. It yields the protein CASSESKGRGTTEAFF.

The chain has TRBV2 and TRBJ1-5, with 10 bases aligning to TRBD1. Germline CDR1 is SNHLY and CDR2 is FYNNEI. There are 14 residues in the CDR3. With V trimmed by 6 bases and J by 7 bases, 6 bases remained unmatched. As DNA, the CDR3 is TGTGCCAGCAGCCCGGGACAGGGGAACCAGCCCCAGCATTTT. Encoded protein: CASSPGQGNQPQHF.

The chain uses TRBV5-6 and TRBJ1-2; 9 bases fit TRBD1. V trimming: 4 bases; J trimming: 6 bases; junction bases outside the gene matches: 7. CDR1 is SGHDT and CDR2 is YYEEEE in the germline V gene. This CDR3 region has 14 residues. DNA for the CDR3: TGTGCCAGCAGCGGGCGGGACAGGGACCATGGCTACACCTTC. Translated, it gives CASSGRDRDHGYTF. Looking up the rest from reference TRBV5-6 and TRBJ1-2 gives the full variable domain: DAGVTQSPTHLIKTRGQQVTLRCSPKSGHDTVSWYQQALGQGPQFIFQYYEEEERQRGNFPDRFSGHQFPNYSSELNVNALLLGDSALYLCASSGRDRDHGYTFGSGTRLTVV.

The chain carries TRBV7-3 and TRBJ1-4, with a weak D call TRBD1 (5 bases). V was pared by 1 base and J by 13 bases, with 10 bases between. Germline CDR1 reads SGHTA; CDR2 reads FQGTGA. The CDR3 is 12 residues long. CDR3 bases: TGTGCCAGCAGCTTAAACAGGCAGTTACTGTTTTTT. This codes for CASSLNRQLLFF.

The chain uses TRBV29-1 and TRBJ2-1, with D tentatively TRBD1 (5 bases). Germline V gene lookup returns CDR1 SQVTM and CDR2 ANQGSEA. Trimming cost V 2 bases and J 10 bases, with 9 bases left between them. There are 11 residues in the CDR3. CDR3 sequence (DNA): TGCAGCGTTGAAAACACAGGCGAGCAGTTCTTC. Translation gives CSVENTGEQFF.

The CDR3 DNA follows: TGCGCCAGCAGTCGGAATGACGGCGTGTGGGAGCAGTACTTC. This codes for CASSRNDGVWEQYF. The V and J genes are TRBV5-1 and TRBJ2-7; D remains unclear. The CDR3 totals 14 residues. The germline gives CDR1 SGHRS, CDR2 YFSETQ. V lost 5 bases and J 7 bases, leaving 19 bases between the germline ends. Combining the CDR3 with reference TRBV5-1 and TRBJ2-7 gives the whole variable domain KAGVTQTPRYLIKTRGQQVTLSCSPISGHRSVSWYQQTPGQGLQFLFEYFSETQRNKGNFPGRFSGRQFSNSRSEMNVSTLELGDSALYLCASSRNDGVWEQYFGPGTRLTVT.

The chain joins TRBV7-9 to TRBJ2-2; D gene uncertain. The CDR3 has 11 residues. Trimming removed 9 bases from V and 8 bases from J, with 10 bases in between. Germline lookup yields CDR1 SEHNR and CDR2 FQNEAQ (reference sequence). The CDR3 nucleotides are TGTGCCAGTACATCTTCAGGGGAGCTGTTTTTT. Its translation: CASTSSGELFF.

The V and J genes are TRBV29-1 and TRBJ2-7; 7 bases match TRBD1. Germline trimming cut 3 bases from V and 4 bases from J; bases unmatched to any gene: 18. This CDR3 region has 17 residues. The V gene's germline CDR1 is SQVTM and CDR2 ANQGSEA. The CDR3 DNA reads TGCAGCGTTGACGGTAAGGGGGCGGTAGGGTCGAGTTACGAGCAGTACTTC. As protein: CSVDGKGAVGSSYEQYF.

This rearrangement joins TRBV7-9 to TRBJ1-4, with 7 positions matching TRBD1. V shed 6 bases, J shed 3 bases, and the junction held 4 bases outside the gene matches. This CDR3 contains 14 residues. Germline loops: CDR1 SEHNR, CDR2 FQNEAQ (reference sequence). This CDR3 is CASSLGTANEKLFF. The CDR3, as DNA: TGTGCCAGCAGTCTCGGGACAGCTAATGAAAAACTGTTTTTT. Based on the CDR3 plus reference TRBV7-9 and TRBJ1-4, the full variable domain is DTGVSQNPRHKITKRGQNVTFRCDPISEHNRLYWYRQTLGQGPEFLTYFQNEAQLEKSRLLSDRFSAERPKGSFSTLEIQRTEQGDSAMYLCASSLGTANEKLFFGSGTQLSVL.

This chain uses TRBV4-1 with TRBJ2-7; D is unclear. Trimming pared 3 bases from V and 3 bases from J, leaving 15 bases between. The CDR3 contains 15 residues. Germline V gives CDR1 MGHRA, CDR2 YSYEKL. CDR3 sequence: CASSQSTSNGYEQYF. The CDR3 nucleotides read TGCGCCAGCAGCCAGTCAACCTCAAACGGCTACGAGCAGTACTTC.

This clone showed up just a few times. This chain uses TRBV24-1 with TRBJ1-1; TRBD1 aligns across 7 bases. With V trimmed by 6 bases and J by 1 base, 16 bases remained unmatched. From germline, CDR1 is KGHDR and CDR2 SFDVKD. CDR3 size: 18 residues. The CDR3 sequence is CATSQTGVSLGSNTEAFF. In DNA form, the CDR3 reads TGTGCCACCAGTCAAACAGGGGTGTCCCTTGGGTCGAACACTGAAGCTTTCTTT.

This rearrangement joins TRBV28 to TRBJ1-6; D unclear. V was pared by 8 bases and J by 9 bases, with 11 bases between. The CDR3 has 12 amino acids. Germline values: CDR1 MDHEN, CDR2 SYDVKM. The DNA of the CDR3 is TGTGCCAGCGGCAATCACGGTTCACCCCTCCACTTT. Amino acid sequence: CASGNHGSPLHF.

This chain uses TRBV6-5 with TRBJ1-6, with D uncertain. V dropped 7 bases and J dropped 8 bases, with 12 bases sitting between them. The length of the CDR3 is 13 residues. CDR1 is MNHEY, CDR2 SVGAGI, per germline. For the CDR3, the DNA is TGTGCCAGCACCAGCCTTCAGGATTCACCCCTCCACTTT. This sequence encodes CASTSLQDSPLHF.

V is TRBV10-3 and J is TRBJ2-7; either TRBD1 or TRBD2 may supply D (5 bases each). Germline-derived CDR1 and CDR2 are ENHRY and SYGVKD. The CDR3 covers 14 residues. V was trimmed by 5 bases and J by 0 bases, leaving 11 bases between them. The CDR3 loop reads CAISSGTASYEQYF. The CDR3 region has the DNA TGTGCCATCAGTTCCGGGACGGCCTCCTACGAGCAGTACTTC.

The chain joins TRBV19 to TRBJ2-2; TRBD2 matches 10 bases. Germline V CDR1 and CDR2: LNHDA, SQIVND (reference sequence). The J segment lost 4 bases and the V segment lost 5 bases, leaving 4 bases of the junction unmatched. There are 15 residues in the CDR3. CDR3 in DNA: TGTGCCAGTAGTTCTAGCGGGGGAAGCACCGGGGAGCTGTTTTTT. Its translation is CASSSSGGSTGELFF.

J is TRBJ2-3 and V is TRBV19; D ambiguous. The CDR3 consists of 11 residues. V lost 5 bases and J 2 bases, leaving 2 bases between the germline ends. The germline V gene encodes CDR1 LNHDA and CDR2 SQIVND (reference sequence). In nucleotides, the CDR3 is TGTGCCAGTAGTGCCACAGATACGCAGTATTTT. This codes for CASSATDTQYF.

The chain is built from TRBV18 and TRBJ1-1; tentatively, D is TRBD1 (5 bases). V lost 5 bases to trimming and J lost 7 bases, with 14 bases between them. This CDR3 has 13 residues. Germline lookup yields CDR1 KGHSH and CDR2 LQKENI. The chain's CDR3 is CASSSGHLLEAFF. In DNA form, the CDR3 reads TGTGCCAGCTCATCCGGACACCTTCTTGAAGCTTTCTTT.

The CDR3 protein is CASSQWRPGVPDTQYF. The CDR3, as DNA: TGTGCCAGCAGCCAATGGAGGCCAGGGGTCCCAGATACGCAGTATTTT. V usage is TRBV3-1 (or the pseudogene TRBV3-2) and J usage is TRBJ2-3, with D possibly being TRBD1 (6 bases). The CDR3 contains 16 residues. The germline V gene encodes CDR1 LGHDT and CDR2 YNNKEL (reference sequence). V was shortened by 2 bases and J by 4 bases, with 16 bases between the two germline ends.

The CDR3 loop is CASSKEEWAEAFF. CDR3 nucleotides: TGTGCCAGCAGCAAAGAAGAGTGGGCTGAAGCTTTCTTT. V gene TRBV21-1 combines with J gene TRBJ1-1. TRBV21-1 is noted as a pseudogene. This CDR3 spans 13 amino acids.

This clone is a singleton in its sample. The rearrangement uses TRBV24-1 and TRBJ1-4, with D perhaps matching TRBD1 (5 bases). This CDR3 contains 15 residues. Germline V gives CDR1 KGHDR, CDR2 SFDVKD. Trimming left V 5 bases short and J 0 bases short, with 9 bases between. The CDR3 sequence is CATSAGQTTNEKLFF. As DNA, the CDR3 is TGTGCCACCAGTGCAGGACAAACAACTAATGAAAAACTGTTTTTT.

The chain carries TRBV2 and TRBJ2-1; D unresolved. CDR1 and CDR2 from the germline V gene are SNHLY and FYNNEI. Trimming took 7 bases from V and 3 from J, leaving 13 bases between them. This CDR3 region has 14 residues. The CDR3 here is CASIPDRNYNEQFF. As DNA, the CDR3 is TGTGCCAGCATCCCTGACCGGAACTACAATGAGCAGTTCTTC.

The J gene is TRBJ2-7, the V gene TRBV28; 11 positions match TRBD1. The trim removed 4 bases at V and 2 bases at J, leaving 4 bases unmatched. Germline V gene sequence: CDR1 MDHEN, CDR2 SYDVKM. This CDR3 has 15 amino acids. CDR3: CASSYRTGGTYEQYF. The CDR3 coding sequence is TGTGCCAGCAGTTACCGGACAGGGGGCACCTACGAGCAGTACTTC.